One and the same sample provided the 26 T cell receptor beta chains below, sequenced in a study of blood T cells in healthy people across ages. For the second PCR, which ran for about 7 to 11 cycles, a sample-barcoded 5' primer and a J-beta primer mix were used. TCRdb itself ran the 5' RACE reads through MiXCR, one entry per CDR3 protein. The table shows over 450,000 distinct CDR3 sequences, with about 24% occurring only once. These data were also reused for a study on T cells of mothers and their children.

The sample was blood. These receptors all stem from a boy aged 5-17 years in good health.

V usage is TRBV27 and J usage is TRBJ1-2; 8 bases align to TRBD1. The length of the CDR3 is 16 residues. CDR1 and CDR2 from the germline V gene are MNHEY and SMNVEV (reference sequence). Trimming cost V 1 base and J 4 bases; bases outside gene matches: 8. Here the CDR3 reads CASSLLLGQVLYGYTF. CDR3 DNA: TGTGCCAGCAGTTTATTACTGGGACAGGTTCTCTATGGCTACACCTTC.

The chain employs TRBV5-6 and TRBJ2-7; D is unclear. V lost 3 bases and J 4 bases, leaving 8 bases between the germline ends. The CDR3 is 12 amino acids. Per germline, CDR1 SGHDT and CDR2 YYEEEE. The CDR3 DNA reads TGTGCCAGCAGCTCCGGACCTTACGAGCAGTACTTC. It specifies CASSSGPYEQYF.

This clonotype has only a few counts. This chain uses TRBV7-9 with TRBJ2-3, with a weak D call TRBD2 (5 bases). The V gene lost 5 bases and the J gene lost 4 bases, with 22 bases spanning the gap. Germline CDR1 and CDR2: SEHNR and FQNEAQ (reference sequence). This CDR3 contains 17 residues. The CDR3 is CASSPVGRFGGPDTQYF. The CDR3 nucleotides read TGTGCCAGCAGCCCCGTCGGGCGGTTTGGAGGCCCAGATACGCAGTATTTT.

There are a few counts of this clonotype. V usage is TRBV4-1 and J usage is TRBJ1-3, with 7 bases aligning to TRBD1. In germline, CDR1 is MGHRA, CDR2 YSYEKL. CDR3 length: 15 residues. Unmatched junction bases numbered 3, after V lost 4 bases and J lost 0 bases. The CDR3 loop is CASSRTGASGNTIYF. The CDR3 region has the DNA TGCGCCAGCAGCCGCACAGGGGCCTCTGGAAACACCATATATTTT.

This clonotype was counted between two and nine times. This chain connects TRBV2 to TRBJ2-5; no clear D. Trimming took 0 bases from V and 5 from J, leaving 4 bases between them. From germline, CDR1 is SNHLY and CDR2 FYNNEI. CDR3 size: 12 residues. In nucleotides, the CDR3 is TGTGCCAGCAGTGAAGCGCCGGAGACCCAGTACTTC. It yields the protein CASSEAPETQYF.

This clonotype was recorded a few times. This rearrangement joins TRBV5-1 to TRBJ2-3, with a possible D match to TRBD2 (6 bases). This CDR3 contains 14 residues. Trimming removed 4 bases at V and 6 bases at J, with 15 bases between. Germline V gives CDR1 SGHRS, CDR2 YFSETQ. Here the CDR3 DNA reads TGCGCCAGCAGCCAATACCTAAGCGGGGATACGCAGTATTTT. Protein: CASSQYLSGDTQYF.

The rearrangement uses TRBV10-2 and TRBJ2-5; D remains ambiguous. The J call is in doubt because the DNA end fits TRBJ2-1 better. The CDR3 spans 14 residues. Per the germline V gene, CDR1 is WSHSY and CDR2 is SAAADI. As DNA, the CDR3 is TGCGCCAGCAGTGAGTCGATCGGACCACTTGAGCAGTTCTTC. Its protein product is CASSESIGPLEQFF.

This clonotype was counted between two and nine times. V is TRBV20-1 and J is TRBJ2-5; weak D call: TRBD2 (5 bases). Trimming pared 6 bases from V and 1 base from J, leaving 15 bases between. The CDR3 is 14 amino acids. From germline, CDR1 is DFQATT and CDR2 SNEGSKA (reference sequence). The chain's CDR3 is CSASTSPFQETQYF. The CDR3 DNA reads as TGCAGTGCATCCACTAGTCCCTTCCAAGAGACCCAGTACTTC.

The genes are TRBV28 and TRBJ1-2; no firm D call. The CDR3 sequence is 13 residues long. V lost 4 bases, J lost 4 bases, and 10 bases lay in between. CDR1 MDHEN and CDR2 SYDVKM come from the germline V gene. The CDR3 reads CASSSTAAYGYTF. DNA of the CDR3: TGTGCCAGCAGTTCGACGGCGGCCTATGGCTACACCTTC.

CDR3 region: CASSLDGGGQPQHF. The CDR3 DNA sequence: TGTGCCAGCAGCTTAGATGGAGGGGGACAGCCCCAGCATTTT. J is TRBJ1-5 and V is TRBV7-9, with a possible D match to TRBD1 (6 bases). The V gene's germline CDR1 is SEHNR and CDR2 FQNEAQ (reference sequence). The CDR3 has 14 residues. Trimming shortened V by 1 base and J by 7 bases, and 11 bases separated the two germline ends.

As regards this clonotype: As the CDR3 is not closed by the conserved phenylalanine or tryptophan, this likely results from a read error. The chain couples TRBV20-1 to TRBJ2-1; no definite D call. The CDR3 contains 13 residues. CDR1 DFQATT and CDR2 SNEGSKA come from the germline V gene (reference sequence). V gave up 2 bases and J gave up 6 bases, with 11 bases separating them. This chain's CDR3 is CSARNAGFNEQFL. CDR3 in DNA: TGCAGTGCTAGAAACGCTGGATTCAATGAGCAGTTCCTC.

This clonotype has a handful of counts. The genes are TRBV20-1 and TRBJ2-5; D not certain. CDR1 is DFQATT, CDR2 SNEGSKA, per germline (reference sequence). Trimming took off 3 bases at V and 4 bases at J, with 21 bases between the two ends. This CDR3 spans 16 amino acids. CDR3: CSASVAGMLMGETQYF. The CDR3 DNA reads TGCAGTGCTAGTGTGGCAGGCATGTTGATGGGAGAGACCCAGTACTTC.

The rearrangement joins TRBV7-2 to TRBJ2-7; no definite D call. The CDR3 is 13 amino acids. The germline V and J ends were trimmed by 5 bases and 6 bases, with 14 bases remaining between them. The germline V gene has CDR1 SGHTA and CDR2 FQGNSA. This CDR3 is CASSDGGLVEQYF. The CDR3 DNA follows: TGTGCCAGCAGCGACGGCGGTCTGGTCGAGCAGTACTTC. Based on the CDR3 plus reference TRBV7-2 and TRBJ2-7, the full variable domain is GAGVSQSPSNKVTEKGKDVELRCDPISGHTALYWYRQSLGQGLEFLIYFQGNSAPDKSGLPSDRFSAERTGGSVSTLTIQRTQQEDSAVYLCASSDGGLVEQYFGPGTRLTVT.

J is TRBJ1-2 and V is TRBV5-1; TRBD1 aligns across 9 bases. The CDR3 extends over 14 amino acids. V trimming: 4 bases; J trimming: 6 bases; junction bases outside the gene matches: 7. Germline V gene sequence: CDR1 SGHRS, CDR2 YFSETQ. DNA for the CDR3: TGCGCCAGCAGCACTGGGACAGGGTCGGATGGCTACACCTTC. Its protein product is CASSTGTGSDGYTF. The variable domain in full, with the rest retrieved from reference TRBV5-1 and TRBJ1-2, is KAGVTQTPRYLIKTRGQQVTLSCSPISGHRSVSWYQQTPGQGLQFLFEYFSETQRNKGNFPGRFSGRQFSNSRSEMNVSTLELGDSALYLCASSTGTGSDGYTFGSGTRLTVV.

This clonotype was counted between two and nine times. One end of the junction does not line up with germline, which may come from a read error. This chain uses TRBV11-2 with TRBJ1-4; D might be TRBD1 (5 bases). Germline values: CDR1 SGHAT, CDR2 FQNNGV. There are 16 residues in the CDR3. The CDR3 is CASSSSGQGINEKLFF. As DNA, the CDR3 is TGTGCCAGCAGCTCCTCCGGGCAGGGAATTAATGAAAAACTGTTCTTT.

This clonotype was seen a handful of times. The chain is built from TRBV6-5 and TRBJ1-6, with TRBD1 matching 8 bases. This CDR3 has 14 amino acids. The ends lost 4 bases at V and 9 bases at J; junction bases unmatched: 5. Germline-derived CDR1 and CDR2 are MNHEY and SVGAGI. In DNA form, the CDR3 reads TGTGCCAGCAGTTTGGGACAGGCTAGTTCACCCCTCCACTTT. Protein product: CASSLGQASSPLHF.

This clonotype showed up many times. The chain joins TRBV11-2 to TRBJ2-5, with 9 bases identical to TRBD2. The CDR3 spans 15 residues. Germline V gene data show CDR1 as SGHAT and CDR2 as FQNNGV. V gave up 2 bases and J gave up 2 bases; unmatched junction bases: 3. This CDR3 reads CASSLILAGQETQYF. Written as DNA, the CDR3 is TGTGCCAGCAGCTTAATCCTAGCGGGGCAAGAGACCCAGTACTTC.

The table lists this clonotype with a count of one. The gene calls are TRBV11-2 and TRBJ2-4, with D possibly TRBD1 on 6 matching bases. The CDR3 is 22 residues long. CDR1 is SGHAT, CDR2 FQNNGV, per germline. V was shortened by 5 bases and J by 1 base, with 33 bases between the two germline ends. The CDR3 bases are TGTGCCAGCAGCCCTGTTAGACTCCTAGGACAGCGGATTATAGGGGCCAAAAACATTCAGTACTTC. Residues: CASSPVRLLGQRIIGAKNIQYF.

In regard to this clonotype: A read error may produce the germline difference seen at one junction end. The CDR3 DNA is TGTGCCAGCAACTTAGGGTCAGAGGCCTACGAGCAGTACTTC. Encoded protein: CASNLGSEAYEQYF. The J gene is TRBJ2-7, the V gene TRBV13; no clear D. This CDR3 spans 14 amino acids. Per germline, CDR1 PRHDT and CDR2 FYEKMQ (reference sequence).

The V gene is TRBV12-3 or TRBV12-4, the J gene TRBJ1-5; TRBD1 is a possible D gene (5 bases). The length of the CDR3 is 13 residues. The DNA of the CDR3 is TGTGCTGTGGGGCCGTATAGCAATCAGCCCCAGCATTTT. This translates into CAVGPYSNQPQHF.

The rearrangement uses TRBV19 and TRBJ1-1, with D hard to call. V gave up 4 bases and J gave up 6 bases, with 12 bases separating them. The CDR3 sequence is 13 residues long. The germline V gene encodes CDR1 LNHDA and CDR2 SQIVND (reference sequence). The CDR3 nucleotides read TGTGCCAGTAGTAATGAGGGTTTAGCTGAAGCTTTCTTT. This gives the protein CASSNEGLAEAFF. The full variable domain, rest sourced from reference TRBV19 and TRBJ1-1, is DGGITQSPKYLFRKEGQNVTLSCEQNLNHDAMYWYRQDPGQGLRLIYYSQIVNDFQKGDIAEGYSVSREKKESFPLTVTSAQKNPTAFYLCASSNEGLAEAFFGQGTRLTVV.

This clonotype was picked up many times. The CDR3 loop reads CASSPGGGYQETQYF. CDR3 sequence (DNA): TGTGCCAGCAGCCCAGGCGGGGGTTACCAAGAGACCCAGTACTTC. The chain has TRBV7-9 and TRBJ2-5, with 7 bases matching TRBD2. CDR1 is SEHNR and CDR2 is FQNEAQ in the germline V gene (reference sequence). CDR3 length equals 15 residues. J was trimmed by 0 bases and V by 5 bases; bases with no gene match: 6.

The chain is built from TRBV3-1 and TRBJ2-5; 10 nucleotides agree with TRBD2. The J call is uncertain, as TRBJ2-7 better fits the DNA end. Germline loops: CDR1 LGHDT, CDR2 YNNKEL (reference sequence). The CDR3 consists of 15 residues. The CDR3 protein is CASSQDQLAGAEQYF. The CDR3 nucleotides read TGTGCCAGCAGCCAAGATCAGCTAGCGGGGGCCGAGCAGTACTTC.

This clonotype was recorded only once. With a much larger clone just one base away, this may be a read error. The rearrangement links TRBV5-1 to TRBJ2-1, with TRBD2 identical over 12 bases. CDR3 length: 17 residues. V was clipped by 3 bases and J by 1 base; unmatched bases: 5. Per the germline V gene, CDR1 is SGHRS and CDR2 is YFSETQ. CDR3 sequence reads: CASSWRLAGASYNEQFF. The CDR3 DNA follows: TGCGCCAGCAGCTGGAGACTAGCGGGGGCTTCCTACAATGAGCAGTTCTTC.

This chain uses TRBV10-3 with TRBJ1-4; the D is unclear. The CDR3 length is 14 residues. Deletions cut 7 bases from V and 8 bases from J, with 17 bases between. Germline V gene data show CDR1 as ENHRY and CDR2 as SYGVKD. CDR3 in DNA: TGTGCCATCACAGATCAGTTAGGACCCGAAAAACTGTTTTTT. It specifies CAITDQLGPEKLFF.

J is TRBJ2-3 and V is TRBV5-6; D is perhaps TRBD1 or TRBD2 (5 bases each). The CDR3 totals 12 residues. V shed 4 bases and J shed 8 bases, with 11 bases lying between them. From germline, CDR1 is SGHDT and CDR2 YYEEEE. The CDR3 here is CASSTPRGTQYF. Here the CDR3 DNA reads TGTGCCAGCAGCACCCCGAGGGGTACGCAGTATTTT.